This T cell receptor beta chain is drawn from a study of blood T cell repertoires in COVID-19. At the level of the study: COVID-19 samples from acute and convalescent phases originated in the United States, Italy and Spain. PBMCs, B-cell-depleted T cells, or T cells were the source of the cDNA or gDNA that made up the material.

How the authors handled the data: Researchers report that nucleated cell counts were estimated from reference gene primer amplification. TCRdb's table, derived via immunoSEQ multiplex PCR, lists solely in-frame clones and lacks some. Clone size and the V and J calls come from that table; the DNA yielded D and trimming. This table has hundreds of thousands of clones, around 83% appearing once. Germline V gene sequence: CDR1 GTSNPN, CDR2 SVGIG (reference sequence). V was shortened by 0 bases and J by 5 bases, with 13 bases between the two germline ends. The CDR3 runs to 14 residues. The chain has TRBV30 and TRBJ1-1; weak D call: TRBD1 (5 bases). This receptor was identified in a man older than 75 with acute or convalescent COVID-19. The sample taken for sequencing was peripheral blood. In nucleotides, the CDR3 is TGTGCCTGGAGTGTATACAGGAAGAAAACTGAAGCTTTCTTT. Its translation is CAWSVYRKKTEAFF.